What follows are 23 T cell receptor beta chains derived from one specimen sequenced in a study of response to subunit inactivated influenza vaccine. TCRdb reprocessed the RT-PCR reads with MiXCR, giving one entry per CDR3 protein. The sample carries some 500,000 distinct CDR3 sequences, 13% recorded once. This specimen consisted of PBMCs from blood, obtained roughly 46 days after vaccination. The receptor source for this set is a man aged 45 to 65 who received an inactivated influenza vaccine.

V usage is TRBV7-6 and J usage is TRBJ2-2; TRBD1 aligns across 8 bases. CDR3 length: 16 amino acids. Germline V gene lookup returns CDR1 SGHVS and CDR2 FNYEAQ. Losses at the gene ends were 5 bases for V and 4 bases for J; bases not matched to a gene: 9. The CDR3 bases are TGTGCCAGCAGCCTAGGACAGGGTGCCGGCACCGGGGAGCTGTTTTTT. Encoded protein: CASSLGQGAGTGELFF.

The table lists this clonotype with a few counts. V is TRBV12-3 or TRBV12-4 and J is TRBJ1-2; D not resolved. The V end was cut by 0 bases, the J end by 8 bases, with 7 bases between. The CDR3 consists of 12 residues. The CDR3 loop is CASSLAGSGYTF. CDR3 sequence (DNA): TGTGCCAGCAGTTTAGCAGGGTCGGGCTACACCTTC.

The genes are TRBV9 and TRBJ2-1; 15 nucleotides match TRBD2. From germline, CDR1 is SGDLS and CDR2 YYNGEE. The CDR3 is 16 amino acids. The J segment lost 9 bases and the V segment lost 0 bases, leaving 4 bases of the junction unmatched. CDR3 residues: CASSVAGTSGRIEQFF. The CDR3 DNA reads TGTGCCAGCAGCGTAGCTGGGACTAGCGGGAGGATTGAGCAGTTCTTC.

The sample holds many counts of this clonotype. The V and J genes are TRBV12-3 or TRBV12-4 and TRBJ2-5, with TRBD2 as a possible D gene (5 bases). V gave up 4 bases and J gave up 5 bases, with 14 bases separating them. The CDR3 totals 14 residues. CDR3 in amino acids: CASSYYGGRETQYF. The CDR3, as DNA: TGTGCCAGCAGTTACTACGGAGGCCGGGAGACCCAGTACTTC.

This clonotype was detected many times. V is TRBV7-8 and J is TRBJ2-5, with a tentative D call TRBD1 (6 bases). Trimming left V 5 bases short and J 9 bases short, with 19 bases between. This CDR3 comprises 14 residues. In germline, CDR1 is SGHVS, CDR2 FQNEAQ. CDR3 sequence (DNA): TGTGCCAGCAGCGGGGACATTCGGGCCAAGGCCCAGTACTTC. Encoded protein: CASSGDIRAKAQYF.

This clonotype has a count of ten or more. The V call is TRBV27, the J call TRBJ1-1, with D unresolved. This CDR3 region has 16 residues. V shed 4 bases and J shed 3 bases, with 18 bases lying between them. Germline lookup yields CDR1 MNHEY and CDR2 SMNVEV (reference sequence). The CDR3: CASSSYPQLMDTEAFF. DNA for the CDR3: TGTGCCAGCAGTTCATATCCCCAACTGATGGACACTGAAGCTTTCTTT.

In its sample, this clonotype was seen a few times. V and J are TRBV9 and TRBJ2-1, with 12 bases aligning to TRBD2. The CDR3 spans 15 residues. The germline V gene encodes CDR1 SGDLS and CDR2 YYNGEE. The J segment lost 9 bases and the V segment lost 4 bases, leaving 8 bases of the junction unmatched. CDR3 sequence (DNA): TGTGCCAGCAGCCAACGACTAGCGGGAGAGGGTGAGCAGTTCTTC. Translating gives CASSQRLAGEGEQFF.

This clonotype occurred a few times. The chain recombines TRBV3-1 with TRBJ2-1, with 8 bases fitting TRBD2. This CDR3 comprises 16 residues. The V gene's germline CDR1 is LGHDT and CDR2 YNNKEL (reference sequence). Germline trimming cut 6 bases from V and 8 bases from J; bases unmatched to any gene: 15. The chain's CDR3 is CASSSKTGLVSYEQFF. As DNA, the CDR3 is TGTGCCAGCAGTTCTAAAACGGGACTAGTATCTTATGAGCAGTTCTTC.

There are a few counts of this clonotype. The chain has TRBV2 and TRBJ2-3, with 10 positions matching TRBD1. The CDR3 extends over 14 amino acids. V was pared by 4 bases and J by 5 bases, with 3 bases of the junction left unmatched. The germline CDR1 and CDR2 sequences are SNHLY and FYNNEI. The chain's CDR3 is CASSGQGAGDTQYF. The CDR3 nucleotides read TGTGCCAGCAGTGGACAGGGGGCAGGAGATACGCAGTATTTT.

This clonotype occurred a few times. The gene calls are TRBV9 and TRBJ2-1, with D possibly being TRBD1 or TRBD2 (6 bases each). There are 16 residues in the CDR3. V gave up 0 bases and J gave up 2 bases, with 12 bases separating them. Germline loops: CDR1 SGDLS, CDR2 YYNGEE. CDR3 residues: CASSVVGGGTYNEQFF. Written as DNA, the CDR3 is TGTGCCAGCAGCGTAGTCGGAGGGGGAACCTACAATGAGCAGTTCTTC.

The chain uses TRBV5-1 and TRBJ2-3; 7 bases are a match to TRBD2. CDR3 length: 19 residues. V was pared by 4 bases and J by 4 bases, with 21 bases of the junction left unmatched. Germline V lookup: CDR1 SGHRS, CDR2 YFSETQ. CDR3 loop: CASSPRTQWSTSSADTQYF. The CDR3 coding sequence is TGCGCCAGCAGCCCCCGGACTCAATGGTCGACTAGCAGCGCAGATACGCAGTATTTT.

This clonotype has a handful of counts. The chain recombines TRBV15 with TRBJ2-5, with D uncertain. This CDR3 has 15 residues. Trimming pared 1 base from V and 4 bases from J, leaving 13 bases between. In germline, CDR1 is LNHNV, CDR2 YYDKDF (reference sequence). CDR3 coding DNA: TGTGCCACCAGCAGAGGGCCTCTCGGCCGAGAGACCCAGTACTTC. Its translation: CATSRGPLGRETQYF.

This chain joins TRBV5-1 and TRBJ2-5; D could derive from TRBD1 or TRBD2 (5 bases each). Trimming left V 5 bases short and J 0 bases short, with 8 bases between. CDR1 and CDR2 (germline): SGHRS, YFSETQ. There are 13 residues in the CDR3. CDR3 protein: CASRADNQETQYF. The CDR3 DNA is TGCGCCAGCAGAGCGGACAACCAAGAGACCCAGTACTTC.

In its sample, this clonotype was seen a few times. The rearrangement uses TRBV4-1 and TRBJ2-1; 10 bases align to TRBD2. CDR3 length equals 18 residues. V dropped 0 bases and J dropped 10; count of bases not matched to a gene: 15. Germline-derived CDR1 and CDR2 are MGHRA and YSYEKL. CDR3 in amino acids: CASSQDPISGRIPREQFF. The CDR3 nucleotides are TGCGCCAGCAGCCAAGACCCCATTAGCGGGAGGATCCCCAGGGAGCAGTTCTTC.

V usage is TRBV11-1 and J usage is TRBJ2-1, with D perhaps matching TRBD2 (6 bases). Trimming left V 4 bases short and J 9 bases short, with 34 bases between. Germline-derived CDR1 and CDR2 are SGHAT and FQDESV (reference sequence). This CDR3 has 20 amino acids. CDR3 residues: CASSSSLLGELSGPKSEQFF. CDR3 bases: TGTGCCAGCAGCTCCTCCCTTTTGGGGGAACTCAGCGGGCCAAAAAGTGAGCAGTTCTTC.

V is TRBV5-6 and J is TRBJ1-1; 7 positions agree with TRBD1. The CDR3 is made up of 13 amino acids. V gave up 4 bases and J gave up 4 bases; unmatched junction bases: 4. The germline CDR1 and CDR2 sequences are SGHDT and YYEEEE. The CDR3 reads CASSVGQATEAFF. The CDR3 bases are TGTGCCAGCAGCGTTGGACAGGCCACTGAAGCTTTCTTT.

The rearrangement links TRBV4-3 to TRBJ2-7; 8 positions agree with TRBD2. V gave up 2 bases and J gave up 7 bases; unmatched junction bases: 4. The CDR3 covers 13 residues. Germline V lookup: CDR1 LGHNA, CDR2 YSLEER. The CDR3 DNA is TGCGCCAGCAGCCAAATAGCGGGAACAGAGCAGTACTTC. Translated: CASSQIAGTEQYF.

This chain links TRBV7-2 with TRBJ2-1; no reliable D call. Germline CDR1 and CDR2: SGHTA and FQGNSA. V was trimmed by 7 bases and J by 8 bases, leaving 18 bases between them. This CDR3 is built from 14 residues. The CDR3 loop is CASILDVFRDEQFF. The CDR3 DNA follows: TGTGCCAGCATCCTAGACGTATTCCGGGATGAGCAGTTCTTC. Drawing the rest from reference TRBV7-2 and TRBJ2-1, the complete variable domain is GAGVSQSPSNKVTEKGKDVELRCDPISGHTALYWYRQSLGQGLEFLIYFQGNSAPDKSGLPSDRFSAERTGGSVSTLTIQRTQQEDSAVYLCASILDVFRDEQFFGPGTRLTVL.

This chain uses TRBV20-1 with TRBJ2-1, with 11 bases that match TRBD2. The CDR3 totals 15 residues. CDR1 DFQATT and CDR2 SNEGSKA come from the germline V gene (reference sequence). V was clipped by 0 bases and J by 9 bases; unmatched bases: 7. The CDR3: CSAREGSGRAGEQFF. CDR3 DNA: TGCAGTGCTAGAGAAGGTAGCGGGAGGGCAGGTGAGCAGTTCTTC.

The chain recombines TRBV9 with TRBJ2-3; 8 bases line up with TRBD2. Germline-derived CDR1 and CDR2 are SGDLS and YYNGEE. The CDR3 sequence is 15 residues long. J lost 1 base, V lost 3 bases, and 4 bases had no gene match. CDR3 amino acids: CASSAGGGGTDTQYF. DNA of the CDR3: TGTGCCAGCAGCGCCGGGGGGGGCGGCACAGATACGCAGTATTTT.

The table lists this clonotype with a few counts. The V gene is TRBV7-3, the J gene TRBJ2-1, with TRBD1 matching over 8 bases. J was trimmed by 6 bases and V by 3 bases; bases with no gene match: 7. There are 15 residues in the CDR3. Germline CDR1 reads SGHTA; CDR2 reads FQGTGA. CDR3 region: CASSLWAGGFNEQFF. The DNA for the CDR3 is TGTGCCAGCAGCTTGTGGGCAGGGGGCTTCAATGAGCAGTTCTTC.

J is TRBJ2-1 and V is TRBV12-3 or TRBV12-4; 7 bases align to TRBD1. V lost 4 bases to trimming and J lost 4 bases; unmatched junction nucleotides: 7. CDR3 length equals 15 residues. The CDR3 protein is CASSSTPTGYNEQFF. The CDR3, as DNA: TGTGCCAGCAGTTCAACCCCGACAGGGTACAATGAGCAGTTCTTC.

V and J are TRBV5-1 and TRBJ2-5; TRBD1 aligns across 10 bases. The CDR3 is 21 amino acids. The V segment lost 3 bases and the J segment 4 bases; nucleotides outside the gene matches: 24. Germline CDR1 is SGHRS and CDR2 is YFSETQ. The CDR3 DNA reads TGCGCCAGCAGCTCAGACCCGGGACAGGGGTTTGCTAAGGTCCCGTCAGAGACCCAGTACTTC. Its protein is CASSSDPGQGFAKVPSETQYF.